These 23 T cell receptor beta chains were sequenced from one sample in a study of T-cell memory formation after mild COVID-19. One entry per CDR3 protein, called by TCRdb with MiXCR from the 5' RACE reads. The data contain about 150,000 distinct CDR3 sequences, under 7% of them singletons. Material: PBMCs or a T cell subset sorted from them (not recorded which). Receptor source: an adult woman who had mild COVID-19 (a few samples of this study predate the infection). Cell type and time point are not known.

This clonotype appeared many times. The chain couples TRBV15 to TRBJ2-5; D ambiguous. CDR3 length: 15 amino acids. V lost 4 bases and J lost 1, with 13 bases in between. CDR1 and CDR2 from the germline V gene are LNHNV and YYDKDF (reference sequence). CDR3: CATSTGLTPQETQYF. DNA of the CDR3: TGTGCCACCAGCACGGGCCTGACCCCCCAAGAGACCCAGTACTTC.

This clonotype has just a few counts. The chain recombines TRBV7-8 with TRBJ2-5, with TRBD2 as a possible D gene (6 bases). This CDR3 has 17 residues. Trimming left V 4 bases short and J 5 bases short, with 23 bases between. Germline V CDR1 and CDR2: SGHVS, FQNEAQ. DNA for the CDR3: TGTGCCAGCAGCTCTCACCCAGGGCGGGGCGATATGGAGACCCAGTACTTC. Its translation: CASSSHPGRGDMETQYF.

This clonotype was counted a few times. The J gene is TRBJ2-7, the V gene TRBV7-9, with D hard to call. Trimming pared 5 bases from V and 4 bases from J, leaving 12 bases between. The CDR3 loop spans 13 amino acids. Germline V lookup: CDR1 SEHNR, CDR2 FQNEAQ (reference sequence). This chain's CDR3 is CASSGKQIYEQYF. The CDR3 coding sequence is TGTGCCAGCAGCGGGAAACAGATTTACGAGCAGTACTTC. The whole variable domain, remainder taken from reference TRBV7-9 and TRBJ2-7, is DTGVSQNPRHKITKRGQNVTFRCDPISEHNRLYWYRQTLGQGPEFLTYFQNEAQLEKSRLLSDRFSAERPKGSFSTLEIQRTEQGDSAMYLCASSGKQIYEQYFGPGTRLTVT.

This clonotype was observed a few times. The CDR3 DNA reads as TGCGCCAGCAGCCAATCACTAGCGGGGGGGGCCTACAATGAGCAGTTCTTC. Its protein is CASSQSLAGGAYNEQFF. This chain links TRBV4-1 with TRBJ2-1, with TRBD2 identical over 13 bases. The J segment lost 2 bases and the V segment lost 2 bases, leaving 3 bases of the junction unmatched. The CDR3 totals 17 residues. CDR1 and CDR2 (germline): MGHRA, YSYEKL.

This clonotype was counted many times. This chain uses TRBV3-1 with TRBJ1-1; 7 positions match TRBD1. The germline V gene encodes CDR1 LGHDT and CDR2 YNNKEL (reference sequence). Losses at the gene ends were 4 bases for V and 7 bases for J; bases not matched to a gene: 12. The CDR3 runs to 15 residues. For the CDR3, the DNA is TGTGCCAGCAGCCCCCTTTTAGGGGGCGCGGTTGAAGCTTTCTTT. Translating it yields CASSPLLGGAVEAFF.

This clonotype appeared a few times. The rearrangement joins TRBV6-5 to TRBJ1-2; tentatively, D is TRBD1 (6 bases). Germline CDR1 MNHEY, CDR2 SVGAGI. The ends were cut back, 6 bases at V and 7 bases at J, with 24 bases in the middle. The CDR3 loop spans 16 amino acids. The CDR3 bases are TGTGCCAGCAGGGAGCGTTGGGGGCCCGGAGTGGGTGGCTACACCTTC. This translates into CASRERWGPGVGGYTF.

This clonotype was counted many times. The V call is TRBV7-3, the J call TRBJ1-1; 7 bases match TRBD1. The germline V gene encodes CDR1 SGHTA and CDR2 FQGTGA. This CDR3 has 14 residues. The trim removed 4 bases at V and 1 base at J, leaving 3 bases unmatched. The CDR3 protein is CASSSGTANTEAFF. CDR3 DNA sequence: TGTGCCAGCAGCTCTGGGACAGCGAACACTGAAGCTTTCTTT.

Ten or more counts support this clonotype. The chain recombines TRBV7-3 with TRBJ2-3; maybe TRBD2 (7 bases). V lost 4 bases and J lost 1, with 9 bases in between. Germline values: CDR1 SGHTA, CDR2 FQGTGA. The CDR3 sequence is 14 residues long. The CDR3 nucleotides are TGTGCCAGCAGCTCGGGGGGCGGCACAGATACGCAGTATTTT. It yields the protein CASSSGGGTDTQYF.

The J gene is TRBJ1-1, the V gene TRBV5-5; 7 bases line up with TRBD1. The CDR3 length is 13 residues. With 4 bases clipped from V and 11 bases from J, the junction kept 11 bases outside the gene matches. Per the germline V gene, CDR1 is SGHKS and CDR2 is YYEKEE (reference sequence). The CDR3 DNA sequence: TGTGCCAGCAGCAGCGGTGACAGGGTAGAGGCTTTCTTT. Amino acids: CASSSGDRVEAFF. Drawing the rest from reference TRBV5-5 and TRBJ1-1, the complete variable domain is DAGVTQSPTHLIKTRGQQVTLRCSPISGHKSVSWYQQVLGQGPQFIFQYYEKEERGRGNFPDRFSARQFPNYSSELNVNALLLGDSALYLCASSSGDRVEAFFGQGTRLTVV.

The chain carries TRBV30 and TRBJ2-3; tentative D call: TRBD2 (5 bases). V dropped 1 base and J dropped 6 bases, with 11 bases sitting between them. The germline gives CDR1 GTSNPN, CDR2 SVGIG (reference sequence). The CDR3 is made up of 13 amino acids. The CDR3 DNA reads as TGTGCCTGGAGTGATAGCGTGAGGGATACGCAGTATTTT. It yields the protein CAWSDSVRDTQYF.

The chain employs TRBV13 and TRBJ2-4; possibly TRBD1 for D (5 bases). The CDR3 totals 16 residues. Per germline, CDR1 PRHDT and CDR2 FYEKMQ (reference sequence). The V end was cut by 5 bases, the J end by 3 bases, with 17 bases between. CDR3 in amino acids: CASSHAGPRGKNIQYF. Here the CDR3 DNA reads TGTGCCAGCAGCCATGCCGGGCCTAGGGGCAAAAACATTCAGTACTTC.

This clonotype came up many times. The J gene is TRBJ2-1, the V gene TRBV6-5, with TRBD1 identical over 7 bases. V shed 6 bases and J 3 bases; nucleotides not matched to a gene: 8. CDR3 size: 15 residues. CDR1 and CDR2 from the germline V gene are MNHEY and SVGAGI. In nucleotides, the CDR3 is TGTGCCAGCAGCTGGCCCCGACAGGGCTACAATGAGCAGTTCTTC. This gives the protein CASSWPRQGYNEQFF.

This clonotype was observed at least ten times. This chain uses TRBV11-2 with TRBJ1-2; 7 nucleotides agree with TRBD1. Germline trimming cut 6 bases from V and 2 bases from J; bases unmatched to any gene: 15. CDR1 is SGHAT, CDR2 FQNNGV, per germline. CDR3 length: 17 residues. This CDR3 reads CASRPFSGQEGNYGYTF. In DNA form, the CDR3 reads TGTGCCAGCAGACCCTTCTCTGGACAGGAGGGAAACTATGGCTACACCTTC.

This clonotype was observed a few times. This chain joins TRBV5-4 and TRBJ2-4, with 7 positions matching TRBD2. V dropped 0 bases and J dropped 7; count of bases not matched to a gene: 4. CDR3 size: 14 residues. CDR1 is SGHNT and CDR2 is YYREEE in the germline V gene (reference sequence). The CDR3: CASSLDPGGNIQYF. Written as DNA, the CDR3 is TGTGCCAGCAGCTTGGATCCGGGAGGTAACATTCAGTACTTC.

This clonotype was counted ten times or more. The chain joins TRBV7-9 to TRBJ2-7; tentatively, D is TRBD1 (5 bases). Germline values: CDR1 SEHNR, CDR2 FQNEAQ (reference sequence). The CDR3 has 13 amino acids. The V and J ends lost 5 bases and 5 bases respectively, with 13 bases between them. CDR3: CASSPGFRHEQYF. The CDR3 region has the DNA TGTGCCAGCAGCCCAGGGTTTAGGCACGAGCAGTACTTC.

This clonotype was seen many times. The CDR3 loop reads CASSYSRSSSYNEQFF. CDR3 nucleotides: TGTGCCAGCAGTTACTCGCGGAGTAGCTCCTACAATGAGCAGTTCTTC. The V gene is TRBV6-6, the J gene TRBJ2-1, with D unclear. The V end lost 0 bases, the J end lost 0 bases, and 9 bases lay between the germline ends. The germline CDR1 and CDR2 sequences are MNHNY and SVGAGI (reference sequence). CDR3 size: 16 residues.

This clonotype was seen a handful of times. This sequence joins TRBV11-2 and TRBJ2-5, with a possible D match to TRBD2 (5 bases). The V end lost 5 bases, the J end lost 2 bases, and 9 bases lay between the germline ends. The CDR3 covers 13 residues. Germline loops: CDR1 SGHAT, CDR2 FQNNGV. The DNA of the CDR3 is TGTGCCAGCAGCGTTAGCGATCAAGAGACCCAGTACTTC. Protein product: CASSVSDQETQYF. The full variable domain, rest sourced from reference TRBV11-2 and TRBJ2-5, is EAGVAQSPRYKIIEKRQSVAFWCNPISGHATLYWYQQILGQGPKLLIQFQNNGVVDDSQLPKDRFSAERLKGVDSTLKIQPAKLEDSAVYLCASSVSDQETQYFGPGTRLLVL.

This clonotype was seen at least ten times. The chain couples TRBV3-1 to TRBJ1-5, with D maybe TRBD1 (6 bases). CDR1 is LGHDT and CDR2 is YNNKEL in the germline V gene (reference sequence). The V end was cut by 1 base, the J end by 6 bases, with 13 bases between. This CDR3 contains 15 residues. CDR3 sequence reads: CASSQVPGRGQPQHF. CDR3 DNA: TGTGCCAGCAGCCAAGTTCCGGGCAGGGGTCAGCCCCAGCATTTT.

At least ten counts were recorded for this clonotype. This chain connects TRBV5-5 to TRBJ1-1; 8 nucleotides line up with TRBD1. CDR1 and CDR2 (germline): SGHKS, YYEKEE (reference sequence). The trim removed 4 bases at V and 3 bases at J, leaving 5 bases unmatched. The CDR3 has 14 amino acids. The CDR3 sequence: CASSDRGGDTEAFF. As DNA, the CDR3 is TGTGCCAGCAGCGACAGGGGCGGTGACACTGAAGCTTTCTTT. Full variable domain (outside the CDR3, taken from reference TRBV5-5 and TRBJ1-1): DAGVTQSPTHLIKTRGQQVTLRCSPISGHKSVSWYQQVLGQGPQFIFQYYEKEERGRGNFPDRFSARQFPNYSSELNVNALLLGDSALYLCASSDRGGDTEAFFGQGTRLTVV.

This clonotype was seen repeatedly, ten times or more. The chain has TRBV4-1 and TRBJ2-3, with 12 bases identical to TRBD2. The CDR3 is made up of 19 amino acids. The V segment lost 0 bases and the J segment 2 bases; nucleotides outside the gene matches: 9. Germline-derived CDR1 and CDR2 are MGHRA and YSYEKL. CDR3 sequence: CASSQDRLAGGHNTDTQYF. CDR3 DNA sequence: TGCGCCAGCAGCCAAGACAGGCTAGCGGGGGGGCATAACACAGATACGCAGTATTTT.

In this sample, this clonotype turned up many times. V gene TRBV12-3 or TRBV12-4 combines with J gene TRBJ2-7, with D unresolved. The V end was cut by 5 bases, the J end by 4 bases, with 18 bases between. This CDR3 is built from 15 residues. CDR3 sequence: CASSDSTPPRYEQYF. CDR3 DNA: TGTGCCAGCAGTGATTCGACACCCCCAAGATACGAGCAGTACTTC.

This sequence joins TRBV3-1 and TRBJ1-5, with 12 nucleotides matching TRBD1. The trim removed 4 bases at V and 13 bases at J, leaving 8 bases unmatched. The CDR3 covers 14 residues. Germline loops: CDR1 LGHDT, CDR2 YNNKEL (reference sequence). In DNA, the CDR3 is TGTGCCAGCAGCCTTTCGGGACAGGGGGCCCCTCAGCATTTT. As protein: CASSLSGQGAPQHF.

This clonotype was found many times. The chain's CDR3 is CASSLVGLGYNEQFF. For the CDR3, the DNA is TGTGCCAGCAGCTTAGTCGGTCTTGGCTACAATGAGCAGTTCTTC. The chain has TRBV7-2 and TRBJ2-1; D remains unclear. Germline CDR1 SGHTA, CDR2 FQGNSA. The V and J ends lost 1 base and 3 bases respectively, with 10 bases between them. The CDR3 is 15 residues long.